Listed here is a single TCR beta chain. It has no known antigen specificity. No qualities accompany the bases; no much larger clone lies one base away. The data stem from a study of technical replicates of blood from a handful of donors (dated by TCRdb to 2015 to 2018). Receptor amplification or capture employed the immunoSEQ multiplex PCR assay. TCRdb holds this immuneACCESS table with in-frame rearrangements only. Some clones are missing; in checked studies, unresolved V genes explain under half, and the rest has no known cause. For this sample there are 15,000 to 20,000 clones; around nine tenths appear just once. The ten biggest clones cover 9% to 15% of the sample. The germline V gene sets CDR1 to ENHRY and CDR2 to SYGVKD. V ends up 6 bases short and J 6 bases short, with an unmatched junction base count of 9. The CDR3 holds 16 amino acids from the cysteine to the phenylalanine. Of all the DNA, just the CDR3 is kept, 48 bases in frame from base 1.

Sequencing was carried out using PBMCs. The receptor was derived from a human donor in good health. The rearranged segments are TRBV10-3 and TRBJ2-2, and 11 junction bases match TRBD1. The base sequence is TGTGCCATCAGCTCCGGGACAGGGGGTCTCGCCGGGGAGCTGTTTTTT. Protein translation: CAISSGTGGLAGELFF.